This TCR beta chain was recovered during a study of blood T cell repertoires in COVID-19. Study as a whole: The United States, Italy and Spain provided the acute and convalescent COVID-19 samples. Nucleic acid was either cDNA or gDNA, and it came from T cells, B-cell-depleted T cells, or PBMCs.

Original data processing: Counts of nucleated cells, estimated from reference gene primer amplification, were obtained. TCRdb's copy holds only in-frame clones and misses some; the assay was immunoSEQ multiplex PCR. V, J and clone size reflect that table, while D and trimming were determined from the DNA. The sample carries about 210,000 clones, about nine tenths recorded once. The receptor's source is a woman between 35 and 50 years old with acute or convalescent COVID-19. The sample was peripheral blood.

This CDR3 reads CASSRQGGNSPLHF. The CDR3 DNA reads TGTGCCAGTAGTCGGCAGGGGGGAAATTCACCCCTCCACTTT. The rearrangement joins TRBV19 to TRBJ1-6; TRBD1 aligns across 7 bases. The CDR3 covers 14 residues. Trimming removed 5 bases from V and 7 bases from J; junction bases left unmatched: 5. Looked up from germline, CDR1 is LNHDA and CDR2 is SQIVND (reference sequence).